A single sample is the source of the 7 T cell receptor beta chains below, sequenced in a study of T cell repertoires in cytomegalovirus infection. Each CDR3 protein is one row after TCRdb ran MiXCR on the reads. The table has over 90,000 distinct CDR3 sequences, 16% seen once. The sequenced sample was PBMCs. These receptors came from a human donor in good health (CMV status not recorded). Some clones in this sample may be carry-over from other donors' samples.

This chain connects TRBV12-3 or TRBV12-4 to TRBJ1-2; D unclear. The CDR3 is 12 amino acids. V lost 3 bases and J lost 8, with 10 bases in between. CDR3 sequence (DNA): TGTGCCAGCAGTTTCGCCAGGAGGGGCTACACCTTC. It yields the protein CASSFARRGYTF.

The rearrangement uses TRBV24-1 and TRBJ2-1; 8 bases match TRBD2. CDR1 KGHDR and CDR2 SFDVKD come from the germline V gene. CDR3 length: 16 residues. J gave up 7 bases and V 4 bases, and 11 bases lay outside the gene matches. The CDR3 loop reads CATSDTSGGNENEQFF. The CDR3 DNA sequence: TGTGCCACCAGTGACACGAGCGGGGGTAACGAAAATGAGCAGTTCTTC.

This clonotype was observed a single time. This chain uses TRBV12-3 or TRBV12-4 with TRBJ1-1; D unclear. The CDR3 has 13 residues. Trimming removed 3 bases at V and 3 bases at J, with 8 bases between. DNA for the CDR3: TGTGCCAGCAGTTTTGCGGGAGACACTGAAGCTTTCTTT. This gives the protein CASSFAGDTEAFF.

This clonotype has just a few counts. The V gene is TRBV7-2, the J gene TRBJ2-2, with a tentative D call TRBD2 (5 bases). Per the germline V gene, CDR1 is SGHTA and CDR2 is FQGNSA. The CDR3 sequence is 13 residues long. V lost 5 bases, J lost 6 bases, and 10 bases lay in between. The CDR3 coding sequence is TGTGCCAGCAGCCAGACGGGGTCCGGGGAGCTGTTTTTT. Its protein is CASSQTGSGELFF.

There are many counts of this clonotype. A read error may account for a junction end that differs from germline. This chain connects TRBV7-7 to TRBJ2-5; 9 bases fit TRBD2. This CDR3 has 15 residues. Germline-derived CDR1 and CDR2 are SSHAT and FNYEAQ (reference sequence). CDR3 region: CASSLASGTQETQYF. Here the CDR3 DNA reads TGTGCTAGCAGCTTAGCTAGCGGGACCCAAGAGACCCAGTACTTC. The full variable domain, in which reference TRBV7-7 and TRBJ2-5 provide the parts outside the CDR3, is GAGVSQSPRYKVTKRGQDVTLRCDPISSHATLYWYQQALGQGPEFLTYFNYEAQPDKSGLPSDRFSAERPEGSISTLTIQRTEQRDSAMYRCASSLASGTQETQYFGPGTRLLVL.

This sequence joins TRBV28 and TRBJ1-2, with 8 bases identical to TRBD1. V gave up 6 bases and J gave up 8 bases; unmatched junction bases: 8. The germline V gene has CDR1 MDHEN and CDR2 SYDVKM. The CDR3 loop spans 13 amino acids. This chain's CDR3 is CASRSGRDRGYTF. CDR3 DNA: TGTGCCAGCAGATCTGGCCGGGACAGGGGCTACACCTTC.

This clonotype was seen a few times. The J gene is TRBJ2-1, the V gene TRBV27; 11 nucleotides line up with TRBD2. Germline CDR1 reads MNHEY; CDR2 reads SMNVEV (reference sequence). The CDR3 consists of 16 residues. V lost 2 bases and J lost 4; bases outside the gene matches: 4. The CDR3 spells CASSLERLAGYNEQFF. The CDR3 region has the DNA TGTGCCAGCAGTTTAGAAAGACTAGCGGGATACAATGAGCAGTTCTTC.